This T cell receptor (beta chain) was documented in a study of human T cells and chemical hapten exposure. About the study: Small differences in pooled library volume mainly drove the variation in TCR yields per sample.

The CDR3 runs to 12 residues. After removal of 6 bases from V and 9 bases from J, the junction contained 4 bases not matched to a gene. MiXCR, run by TCRdb on the RACE reads, gives a single entry per CDR3 protein. Of about 97,000 distinct CDR3 sequences in the sample, roughly a quarter were seen once. Indicated time point: patch test 3, about 24 weeks after DPC sensitization. The sample's treatment: therapeutic diphenylcyclopropenone sensitization with weekly scalp DPC. This TCR came from a middle-aged man with alopecia areata. Some clones in this sample may be carry-over from other donors' samples. This sample comprised whole blood, obtained in connection with sensitization to the hapten diphenylcyclopropenone (DPC). The V call is TRBV12-3 or TRBV12-4, the J call TRBJ2-1; 8 bases align to TRBD1. CDR3 in DNA: TGTGCCAGCAGCCTGGACAGGGTTGAGCAGTTCTTC. Residues: CASSLDRVEQFF.